This passage covers 20 T cell receptor beta chains from one sample sequenced in a study of cytomegalovirus exposure and HLA in healthy donors. PCR primers comprised 60 Vbeta and 13 Jbeta primers. The repertoire was sequenced with immunoSEQ multiplex PCR; TCRdb's copy has only in-frame clones and lacks some. The table shows some 200,000 clones, with around 85% occurring only once. Sequencing was done on a sample of PBMCs. These receptors were collected from a man aged 50 to 59 in good health and CMV-seronegative.

Regarding this clone: The same CDR3 also results from other DNA sequences found in this sample. The gene calls are TRBV14 and TRBJ1-4, with 7 bases that match TRBD1. In germline, CDR1 is SGHDN, CDR2 FVKESK. Trimming took 4 bases from V and 7 from J; bases not matched to a gene: 6. This CDR3 region has 14 residues. The CDR3 bases are TGTGCCAGCAGCCGGGGGCAGGGGGTTGAAAAACTGTTTTTT. It is translated as CASSRGQGVEKLFF.

The chain links TRBV30 to TRBJ1-2, with a possible D match to TRBD1 (5 bases). The germline V gene encodes CDR1 GTSNPN and CDR2 SVGIG (reference sequence). The CDR3 length is 15 residues. With 3 bases removed from V and 0 bases from J, the gap between germline ends came to 14 bases. This chain's CDR3 is CAWRTQQVPNYGYTF. Here the CDR3 DNA reads TGTGCCTGGAGGACTCAACAGGTCCCTAACTATGGCTACACCTTC.

The chain carries TRBV6-1 and TRBJ1-2; 9 nucleotides align to TRBD1. The germline V gene has CDR1 MNHNS and CDR2 SASEGT. The CDR3 is 15 amino acids. The trim removed 2 bases at V and 8 bases at J, leaving 9 bases unmatched. DNA of the CDR3: TGTGCCAGCAGTGAATCTATGGGACAGGGAGACGGCTACACCTTC. Translation: CASSESMGQGDGYTF.

This chain connects TRBV28 to TRBJ2-2, with D unresolved. The length of the CDR3 is 11 residues. Germline CDR1 MDHEN, CDR2 SYDVKM. Trimming took off 3 bases at V and 7 bases at J, with 3 bases between the two ends. CDR3 protein: CASSFYGELFF. Here the CDR3 DNA reads TGTGCCAGCAGTTTCTACGGGGAGCTGTTTTTT.

The V gene is TRBV7-6, the J gene TRBJ2-7, with D possibly being TRBD2 (5 bases). The CDR3 loop spans 13 amino acids. Germline V gives CDR1 SGHVS, CDR2 FNYEAQ. Trimming pared 2 bases from V and 7 bases from J, leaving 12 bases between. CDR3 loop: CASSLTVPGEQYF. The CDR3 DNA follows: TGTGCCAGCAGCTTAACGGTCCCGGGGGAGCAGTACTTC.

This clone was detected a few times. The chain carries TRBV18 and TRBJ2-3, with a possible D match to TRBD1 (6 bases). Per germline, CDR1 KGHSH and CDR2 LQKENI. Trimming left V 2 bases short and J 1 base short, with 16 bases between. The CDR3 sequence is 17 residues long. The CDR3 here is CASSPEAGGVGTDTQYF. As DNA, the CDR3 is TGTGCCAGCTCACCAGAGGCTGGGGGCGTTGGCACAGATACGCAGTATTTT.

The chain uses TRBV18 and TRBJ1-2, with TRBD1 identical over 7 bases. With V trimmed by 3 bases and J by 2 bases, 3 bases remained unmatched. CDR1 is KGHSH and CDR2 is LQKENI in the germline V gene. The CDR3 runs to 14 residues. The CDR3 bases are TGTGCCAGCTCACCCGCAGGGGGGAACTATGGCTACACCTTC. Translating gives CASSPAGGNYGYTF. Combining the CDR3 with reference TRBV18 and TRBJ1-2 gives the whole variable domain NAGVMQNPRHLVRRRGQEARLRCSPMKGHSHVYWYRQLPEEGLKFMVYLQKENIIDESGMPKERFSAEFPKEGPSILRIQQVVRGDSAAYFCASSPAGGNYGYTFGSGTRLTVV.

This clone was observed once. As DNA, the CDR3 is TGCGCCAGCAGCTTTGGGACTGCCGCGGAGACCCAGTACTTC. Protein product: CASSFGTAAETQYF. The rearrangement uses TRBV5-1 and TRBJ2-5, with D maybe TRBD2 (6 bases). Deletions cut 2 bases from V and 5 bases from J, with 13 bases between. Per germline, CDR1 SGHRS and CDR2 YFSETQ. CDR3 size: 14 residues.

This clone is a singleton in its sample. This sequence joins TRBV27 and TRBJ1-5; possibly TRBD1 for D (6 bases). V lost 7 bases, J lost 1 base, and 20 bases lay in between. Germline CDR1 is MNHEY and CDR2 is SMNVEV (reference sequence). The CDR3 consists of 17 residues. The DNA for the CDR3 is TGTGCCAGCAAAAGGGGGAGGGATAGGTGGAGCAATCAGCCCCAGCATTTT. It is translated as CASKRGRDRWSNQPQHF.

The chain has TRBV15 and TRBJ2-1, with D tentatively TRBD1 (5 bases). The CDR3 is 17 residues long. Germline V gene lookup returns CDR1 LNHNV and CDR2 YYDKDF (reference sequence). V was pared by 0 bases and J by 8 bases, with 20 bases between. CDR3 residues: CATSRDQARQGRDEQFF. Here the CDR3 DNA reads TGTGCCACCAGCAGAGATCAGGCGCGGCAGGGCAGGGATGAGCAGTTCTTC.

CDR3 sequence reads: CASSQVVPYEQYF. CDR3 nucleotides: TGTGCCAGCAGCCAAGTAGTTCCCTACGAGCAGTACTTC. V is TRBV14 and J is TRBJ2-7; D not resolved. Germline CDR1 is SGHDN and CDR2 is FVKESK. CDR3 size: 13 residues. V dropped 1 base and J dropped 2 bases, with 6 bases sitting between them.

This clone is a singleton in its sample. This rearrangement joins TRBV2 to TRBJ2-6, with D unclear. CDR1 is SNHLY, CDR2 FYNNEI, per germline. The CDR3 extends over 13 amino acids. The germline V and J ends were trimmed by 6 bases and 2 bases, with 5 bases remaining between them. The CDR3 loop reads CASRAAGANVLTF. CDR3 sequence (DNA): TGTGCCAGCAGGGCGGCTGGGGCCAACGTCCTGACTTTC.

The rearrangement joins TRBV5-1 to TRBJ2-7, with D tentatively TRBD1 (6 bases). Germline lookup yields CDR1 SGHRS and CDR2 YFSETQ. V was trimmed by 4 bases and J by 2 bases, leaving 16 bases between them. The CDR3 totals 15 residues. As DNA, the CDR3 is TGCGCCAGCAGCCGGTCGAACAGGGCACCCTACGAGCAGTACTTC. Protein product: CASSRSNRAPYEQYF.

The chain has TRBV28 and TRBJ1-2, with 7 bases aligning to TRBD1. The CDR3 loop spans 14 amino acids. From germline, CDR1 is MDHEN and CDR2 SYDVKM. Germline trimming cut 6 bases from V and 3 bases from J; bases unmatched to any gene: 7. The CDR3 reads CASSFIGGDYGYTF. CDR3 in DNA: TGTGCCAGCAGCTTCATAGGGGGCGACTATGGCTACACCTTC.

J is TRBJ2-1 and V is TRBV5-4; TRBD1 aligns across 8 bases. The germline CDR1 and CDR2 sequences are SGHNT and YYREEE (reference sequence). The CDR3 has 15 amino acids. V was pared by 6 bases and J by 3 bases, with 8 bases of the junction left unmatched. The DNA of the CDR3 is TGTGCCAGCACCACGGACAGGGCTGACTACAATGAGCAGTTCTTC. It encodes CASTTDRADYNEQFF.

The chain has TRBV27 and TRBJ1-2; D perhaps matches TRBD1 (5 bases). Germline CDR1 and CDR2: MNHEY and SMNVEV (reference sequence). The V gene lost 6 bases and the J gene lost 8 bases, with 10 bases spanning the gap. The CDR3 sequence is 11 residues long. As DNA, the CDR3 is TGTGCCAGCAGGTCAGGGTTCGGCTACACCTTC. As protein: CASRSGFGYTF.

This clone appeared a single time. The chain couples TRBV27 to TRBJ1-1; 10 positions match TRBD1. J lost 11 bases, V lost 5 bases, and 8 bases had no gene match. The CDR3 consists of 13 residues. The germline V gene encodes CDR1 MNHEY and CDR2 SMNVEV (reference sequence). DNA of the CDR3: TGTGCCAGCAGTAACCGGGACAGGGGTTCCGCTTTCTTT. It is translated as CASSNRDRGSAFF.

The chain has TRBV6-1 and TRBJ2-2; D possibly corresponds to TRBD2 (5 bases). Germline CDR1 MNHNS, CDR2 SASEGT. V lost 6 bases and J 0 bases, leaving 8 bases between the germline ends. The CDR3 contains 14 residues. The CDR3: CASRDFPNTGELFF. CDR3 bases: TGTGCCAGCAGGGACTTCCCGAACACCGGGGAGCTGTTTTTT.

There are a few counts of this clone. The rearrangement links TRBV11-2 to TRBJ2-7; 8 positions match TRBD2. The CDR3 covers 15 residues. Germline trimming cut 6 bases from V and 2 bases from J; bases unmatched to any gene: 9. From germline, CDR1 is SGHAT and CDR2 FQNNGV. The CDR3 loop reads CASSYTSGSAYEQYF. The CDR3 nucleotides read TGTGCCAGCAGTTATACTAGCGGCTCCGCCTACGAGCAGTACTTC.

The gene calls are TRBV19 and TRBJ1-6; D may be TRBD1 (5 bases). Germline assignment: CDR1 LNHDA and CDR2 SQIVND (reference sequence). Trimming took 5 bases from V and 10 from J, leaving 24 bases between them. The CDR3 extends over 17 amino acids. For the CDR3, the DNA is TGTGCCAGTAGTCGGTTCGGGGCGCCGGGGGGATACTCACCCCTCCACTTT. Amino acids: CASSRFGAPGGYSPLHF. The full variable domain, in which reference TRBV19 and TRBJ1-6 provide the parts outside the CDR3, is DGGITQSPKYLFRKEGQNVTLSCEQNLNHDAMYWYRQDPGQGLRLIYYSQIVNDFQKGDIAEGYSVSREKKESFPLTVTSAQKNPTAFYLCASSRFGAPGGYSPLHFGNGTRLTVT.